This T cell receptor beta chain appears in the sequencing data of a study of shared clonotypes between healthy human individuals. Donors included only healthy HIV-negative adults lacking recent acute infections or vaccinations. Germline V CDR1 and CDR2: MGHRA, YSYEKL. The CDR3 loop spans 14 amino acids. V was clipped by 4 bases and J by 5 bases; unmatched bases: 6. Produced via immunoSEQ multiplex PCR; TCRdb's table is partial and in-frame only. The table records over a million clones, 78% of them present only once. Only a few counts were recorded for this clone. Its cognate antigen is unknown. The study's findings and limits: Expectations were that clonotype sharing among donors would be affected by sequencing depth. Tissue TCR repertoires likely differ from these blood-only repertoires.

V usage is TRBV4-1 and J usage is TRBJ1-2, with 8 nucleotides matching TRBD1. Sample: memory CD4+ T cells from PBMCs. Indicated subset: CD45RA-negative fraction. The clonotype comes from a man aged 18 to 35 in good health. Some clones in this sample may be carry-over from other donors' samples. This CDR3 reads CASSRDRGQYGYTF. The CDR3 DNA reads TGCGCCAGCAGCCGAGACAGGGGCCAGTATGGCTACACCTTC.